This entry lists 27 T cell receptor beta chains sequenced from one sample in a study of control samples from healthy donors and cancer patients. The table came from immunoSEQ multiplex PCR; TCRdb's copy has only in-frame clones and leaves some out. The sample yields approximately 51,000 clones, 80% seen once. Sequencing was carried out using blood. The receptors were sampled from a man between 65 and 80 years old in good health.

A few counts support this clone. Other DNA sequences within the sample encode an identical CDR3. The rearrangement uses TRBV4-1 and TRBJ1-1; D not certain. Germline V gene data show CDR1 as MGHRA and CDR2 as YSYEKL. V lost 0 bases, J lost 0 bases, and 5 bases lay in between. The CDR3 spans 14 residues. The CDR3 is CASSQDPVNTEAFF. The DNA of the CDR3 is TGCGCCAGCAGCCAAGACCCTGTGAACACTGAAGCTTTCTTT.

The rearrangement links TRBV2 to TRBJ2-1; a possible D gene is TRBD1 (5 bases). Per the germline V gene, CDR1 is SNHLY and CDR2 is FYNNEI. V was pared by 2 bases and J by 7 bases, with 9 bases between. The CDR3 consists of 13 residues. The CDR3 loop is CASSELGQNEQFF. The CDR3, as DNA: TGTGCCAGCAGTGAATTAGGACAAAATGAGCAGTTCTTC.

The chain links TRBV13 to TRBJ2-7; no firm D call. This CDR3 is built from 15 residues. The V end was cut by 7 bases, the J end by 6 bases, with 22 bases between. Germline V gene sequence: CDR1 PRHDT, CDR2 FYEKMQ (reference sequence). CDR3 sequence: CASNLQGRPPFEQYF. CDR3 sequence (DNA): TGTGCCAGCAACCTGCAAGGCCGTCCCCCCTTCGAGCAGTACTTC.

V gene TRBV5-1 combines with J gene TRBJ2-1; D call uncertain. The CDR3 sequence is 14 residues long. Germline V CDR1 and CDR2: SGHRS, YFSETQ. The V gene lost 4 bases and the J gene lost 7 bases, with 15 bases spanning the gap. This CDR3 is CASSRVDGINEQFF. In DNA form, the CDR3 reads TGCGCCAGCAGCAGAGTGGACGGAATAAATGAGCAGTTCTTC.

This clone was found a few times. The chain couples TRBV2 to TRBJ2-4, with D possibly TRBD2 on 6 matching bases. The germline CDR1 and CDR2 sequences are SNHLY and FYNNEI. The ends were cut back, 9 bases at V and 7 bases at J, with 7 bases in the middle. The CDR3 sequence is 10 residues long. The CDR3 DNA reads as TGTGCCAGTGGAGGGAACATTCAGTACTTC. Translated, it gives CASGGNIQYF. Supplemented by reference TRBV2 and TRBJ2-4, the full variable domain reads EPEVTQTPSHQVTQMGQEVILRCVPISNHLYFYWYRQILGQKVEFLVSFYNNEISEKSEIFDDQFSVERPDGSNFTLKIRSTKLEDSAMYFCASGGNIQYFGAGTRLSVL.

This chain joins TRBV29-1 and TRBJ2-6; D is unclear. Germline V CDR1 and CDR2: SQVTM, ANQGSEA. CDR3 length: 13 amino acids. Trimming removed 4 bases at V and 0 bases at J, with 4 bases between. The CDR3 coding sequence is TGCAGCGTTGCTGCCTCTGGGGCCAACGTCCTGACTTTC. Protein: CSVAASGANVLTF. Full variable domain (rest looked up from reference TRBV29-1 and TRBJ2-6): SAVISQKPSRDICQRGTSLTIQCQVDSQVTMMFWYRQQPGQSLTLIATANQGSEATYESGFVIDKFPISRPNLTFSTLTVSNMSPEDSSIYLCSVAASGANVLTFGAGSRLTVL.

The V gene is TRBV9, the J gene TRBJ2-1, with 9 bases matching TRBD2. With V trimmed by 0 bases and J by 7 bases, 5 bases remained unmatched. The germline V gene encodes CDR1 SGDLS and CDR2 YYNGEE. This CDR3 contains 15 residues. The CDR3: CASSVEGGRGNEQFF. CDR3 sequence (DNA): TGTGCCAGCAGCGTAGAGGGCGGGAGGGGGAATGAGCAGTTCTTC.

Only one count was recorded for this clone. The chain uses TRBV28 and TRBJ1-6; D may be TRBD1 (6 bases). CDR1 is MDHEN, CDR2 SYDVKM, per germline. V was cut by 3 bases and J by 6 bases, with 21 bases left in between. There are 18 residues in the CDR3. The CDR3 region is CASSLVRGGRFINSPLHF. DNA of the CDR3: TGTGCCAGCAGTTTGGTCAGGGGAGGGAGATTTATTAATTCACCCCTCCACTTT.

The CDR3: CALGGFQAGELFF. The CDR3 region has the DNA TGTGCCCTAGGGGGTTTTCAGGCCGGGGAGCTGTTTTTT. This chain links TRBV19 with TRBJ2-2, with a possible D match to TRBD1 (6 bases). The CDR3 loop spans 13 amino acids. Germline lookup yields CDR1 LNHDA and CDR2 SQIVND (reference sequence). V shed 11 bases and J shed 6 bases, with 16 bases lying between them. Supplemented by reference TRBV19 and TRBJ2-2, the full variable domain reads DGGITQSPKYLFRKEGQNVTLSCEQNLNHDAMYWYRQDPGQGLRLIYYSQIVNDFQKGDIAEGYSVSREKKESFPLTVTSAQKNPTAFYLCALGGFQAGELFFGEGSRLTVL.

This clone was counted a single time. The rearrangement joins TRBV7-2 to TRBJ1-3; D gene uncertain. Germline assignment: CDR1 SGHTA and CDR2 FQGNSA. V was shortened by 2 bases and J by 8 bases, with 16 bases between the two germline ends. The CDR3 consists of 15 residues. The CDR3 sequence: CASSLYTDAHYTIYF. CDR3 sequence (DNA): TGTGCCAGCAGCTTATACACGGACGCTCACTACACCATATATTTT. Based on the CDR3 plus reference TRBV7-2 and TRBJ1-3, the full variable domain is GAGVSQSPSNKVTEKGKDVELRCDPISGHTALYWYRQSLGQGLEFLIYFQGNSAPDKSGLPSDRFSAERTGGSVSTLTIQRTQQEDSAVYLCASSLYTDAHYTIYFGEGSWLTVV.

This clone has just one count. The chain is built from TRBV18 and TRBJ2-3, with 16 bases lining up with TRBD2. The V gene end was trimmed by 6 bases and the J gene end by 4 bases; junction bases not matched to a gene: 10. CDR3 length equals 18 residues. Germline V gives CDR1 KGHSH, CDR2 LQKENI. In DNA, the CDR3 is TGTGCCAGCTCGCCGGGGACTAGCGGGGGGGCCGATGCAGATACGCAGTATTTT. Translation: CASSPGTSGGADADTQYF.

This clone has just one count. The genes are TRBV6-5 and TRBJ2-2, with D unclear. V lost 4 bases and J lost 6, with 9 bases in between. The CDR3 loop spans 13 amino acids. Germline CDR1 reads MNHEY; CDR2 reads SVGAGI. The chain's CDR3 is CASSSIRSGELFF. CDR3 DNA sequence: TGTGCCAGCAGTTCCATTAGGTCCGGGGAGCTGTTTTTT.

The chain uses TRBV5-4 and TRBJ1-2, with 7 bases that match TRBD1. Germline CDR1 SGHNT, CDR2 YYREEE (reference sequence). The CDR3 sequence is 14 residues long. V dropped 0 bases and J dropped 8; count of bases not matched to a gene: 7. CDR3 loop: CASSLGQGLRGYTF. The CDR3 DNA follows: TGTGCCAGCAGCTTGGGACAGGGCCTACGAGGCTACACCTTC.

This sequence joins TRBV5-4 and TRBJ2-3; weak D call: TRBD2 (6 bases). The germline CDR1 and CDR2 sequences are SGHNT and YYREEE (reference sequence). V shed 1 base and J shed 4 bases, with 16 bases lying between them. This CDR3 spans 16 amino acids. DNA for the CDR3: TGTGCCAGCAGCTTGAGAACTAGCAGTTACTCAGATACGCAGTATTTT. Encoded protein: CASSLRTSSYSDTQYF.

The chain combines TRBV6-2 or TRBV6-3 with TRBJ1-1; no clear D. This CDR3 has 15 residues. V lost 2 bases and J 0 bases, leaving 10 bases between the germline ends. The germline V gene encodes CDR1 MNHEY and CDR2 SVGEGT. The CDR3, as DNA: TGTGCCAGCAGTTACGGGTGGCGCTTGAACACTGAAGCTTTCTTT. This gives the protein CASSYGWRLNTEAFF.

This clone was observed a handful of times. The chain employs TRBV5-6 and TRBJ1-2; a weak D match, TRBD1 (5 bases). Between the trimmed V and J ends, which lost 0 bases and 0 bases, there was a span of 9 bases. Germline-derived CDR1 and CDR2 are SGHDT and YYEEEE. The length of the CDR3 is 15 residues. The CDR3 loop is CASSLAGGANYGYTF. CDR3 DNA: TGTGCCAGCAGCTTGGCCGGAGGGGCTAACTATGGCTACACCTTC. Based on the CDR3 plus reference TRBV5-6 and TRBJ1-2, the full variable domain is DAGVTQSPTHLIKTRGQQVTLRCSPKSGHDTVSWYQQALGQGPQFIFQYYEEEERQRGNFPDRFSGHQFPNYSSELNVNALLLGDSALYLCASSLAGGANYGYTFGSGTRLTVV.

CDR3 amino acids: CASSPRNRGAYGYTF. In DNA form, the CDR3 reads TGTGCCAGCAGCCCGCGAAACAGGGGCGCCTATGGCTACACCTTC. This chain connects TRBV7-9 to TRBJ1-2; 7 positions match TRBD1. From germline, CDR1 is SEHNR and CDR2 FQNEAQ (reference sequence). The CDR3 extends over 15 amino acids. The ends lost 5 bases at V and 4 bases at J; junction bases unmatched: 10. The full variable domain, in which reference TRBV7-9 and TRBJ1-2 provide the parts outside the CDR3, is DTGVSQNPRHKITKRGQNVTFRCDPISEHNRLYWYRQTLGQGPEFLTYFQNEAQLEKSRLLSDRFSAERPKGSFSTLEIQRTEQGDSAMYLCASSPRNRGAYGYTFGSGTRLTVV.

The chain employs TRBV7-9 and TRBJ1-2, with TRBD1 identical over 8 bases. Germline lookup yields CDR1 SEHNR and CDR2 FQNEAQ (reference sequence). The CDR3 is 14 residues long. V trimming: 5 bases; J trimming: 3 bases; junction bases outside the gene matches: 5. CDR3 protein: CASSDGQGHYGYTF. In nucleotides, the CDR3 is TGTGCCAGCAGCGACGGACAGGGCCACTATGGCTACACCTTC.

The rearrangement links TRBV4-2 to TRBJ2-2, with a possible D match to TRBD2 (5 bases). The length of the CDR3 is 15 residues. Germline CDR1 is LGHNA and CDR2 is YNFKEQ. The V end was cut by 1 base, the J end by 7 bases, with 13 bases between. The CDR3 sequence: CASSQVTSEGGELFF. As DNA, the CDR3 is TGTGCCAGCAGCCAAGTAACTAGTGAAGGCGGGGAGCTGTTTTTT.

The chain recombines TRBV11-2 with TRBJ1-1, with D tentatively TRBD1 (6 bases). Trimming stripped 5 bases from V and 0 bases from J, with 13 bases between. This CDR3 spans 15 amino acids. Germline V gene data show CDR1 as SGHAT and CDR2 as FQNNGV. CDR3 DNA sequence: TGTGCCAGCAGCGCCCGACAGGCTTTGAACACTGAAGCTTTCTTT. As protein: CASSARQALNTEAFF.

The chain carries TRBV7-8 and TRBJ1-1; a weak D match, TRBD1 (5 bases). Trimming left V 1 base short and J 4 bases short, with 10 bases between. The germline V gene encodes CDR1 SGHVS and CDR2 FQNEAQ. This CDR3 has 14 residues. The CDR3, as DNA: TGTGCCAGCAGCTTAGATCAGGGATCCACTGAAGCTTTCTTT. It yields the protein CASSLDQGSTEAFF.

The J gene is TRBJ2-1, the V gene TRBV6-5; 7 nucleotides match TRBD2. J was trimmed by 10 bases and V by 6 bases; bases with no gene match: 12. Looked up from germline, CDR1 is MNHEY and CDR2 is SVGAGI. There are 14 residues in the CDR3. CDR3: CASRVAGSYGEQFF. DNA of the CDR3: TGTGCCAGCAGGGTAGCGGGTAGCTATGGAGAGCAGTTCTTC.

The chain links TRBV5-1 to TRBJ1-4; no clear D. Germline V lookup: CDR1 SGHRS, CDR2 YFSETQ. V was shortened by 2 bases and J by 8 bases, with 16 bases between the two germline ends. The length of the CDR3 is 15 residues. CDR3 in DNA: TGCGCCAGCAGCTTCAACGGGCCTCTGGGGGAAAAACTGTTTTTT. Translated: CASSFNGPLGEKLFF. The whole variable domain, remainder taken from reference TRBV5-1 and TRBJ1-4, is KAGVTQTPRYLIKTRGQQVTLSCSPISGHRSVSWYQQTPGQGLQFLFEYFSETQRNKGNFPGRFSGRQFSNSRSEMNVSTLELGDSALYLCASSFNGPLGEKLFFGSGTQLSVL.

This clone was seen more than once but under ten times. The chain combines TRBV27 with TRBJ1-3, with D possibly being TRBD1 (5 bases). Germline CDR1 reads MNHEY; CDR2 reads SMNVEV (reference sequence). Deletions cut 7 bases from V and 2 bases from J, with 18 bases between. This CDR3 comprises 16 residues. This CDR3 is CASKDYGEGAGNTIYF. The DNA of the CDR3 is TGTGCCAGCAAGGATTACGGGGAAGGGGCTGGAAACACCATATATTTT.

The chain is built from TRBV5-8 and TRBJ2-7; 9 bases are shared with TRBD1. V dropped 5 bases and J dropped 3; count of bases not matched to a gene: 9. CDR3 length: 15 amino acids. CDR1 and CDR2 from the germline V gene are SGHTS and YDEGEE. The CDR3 DNA sequence: TGTGCCAGCAGGCCCGGGACAGGGACCTTCTACGAGCAGTACTTC. This encodes CASRPGTGTFYEQYF. Based on the CDR3 plus reference TRBV5-8 and TRBJ2-7, the full variable domain is EAGVTQSPTHLIKTRGQQATLRCSPISGHTSVYWYQQALGLGLQFLLWYDEGEERNRGNFPPRFSGRQFPNYSSELNVNALELEDSALYLCASRPGTGTFYEQYFGPGTRLTVT.

The CDR3 bases are TGCAGCGTTGTCAGGGGAGAGGAGACCCAGTACTTC. Residues: CSVVRGEETQYF. The chain links TRBV29-1 to TRBJ2-5, with TRBD1 as a possible D gene (6 bases). CDR1 is SQVTM and CDR2 is ANQGSEA in the germline V gene. The CDR3 spans 12 residues. Trimming took off 4 bases at V and 5 bases at J, with 11 bases between the two ends.

The gene calls are TRBV10-2 and TRBJ1-6, with D perhaps matching TRBD1 (6 bases). Deletions cut 7 bases from V and 14 bases from J, with 18 bases between. This CDR3 spans 13 amino acids. Germline CDR1 reads WSHSY; CDR2 reads SAAADI. The CDR3 loop reads CASINRDTGTLHF. For the CDR3, the DNA is TGCGCCAGCATCAACAGGGACACTGGAACCCTCCACTTT.